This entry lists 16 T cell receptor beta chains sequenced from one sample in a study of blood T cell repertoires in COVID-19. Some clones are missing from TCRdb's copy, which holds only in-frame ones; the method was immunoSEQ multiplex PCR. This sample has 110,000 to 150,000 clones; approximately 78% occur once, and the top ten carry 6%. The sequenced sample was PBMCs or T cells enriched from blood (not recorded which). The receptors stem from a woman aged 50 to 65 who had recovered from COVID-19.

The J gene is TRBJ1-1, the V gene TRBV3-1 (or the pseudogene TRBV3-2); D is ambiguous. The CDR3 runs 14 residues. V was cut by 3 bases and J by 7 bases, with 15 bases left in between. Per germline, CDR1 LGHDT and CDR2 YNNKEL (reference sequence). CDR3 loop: CASSHQRGTREAFF. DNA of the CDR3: TGTGCCAGCAGCCACCAGAGAGGTACCCGTGAAGCTTTCTTT.

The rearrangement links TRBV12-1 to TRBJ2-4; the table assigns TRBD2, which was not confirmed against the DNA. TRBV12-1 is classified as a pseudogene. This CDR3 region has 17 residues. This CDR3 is CASSRRLAGAEKNIQYF. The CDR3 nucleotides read TGTGCCAGCAGCCGCCGACTAGCGGGGGCAGAAAAAAACATTCAGTACTTC.

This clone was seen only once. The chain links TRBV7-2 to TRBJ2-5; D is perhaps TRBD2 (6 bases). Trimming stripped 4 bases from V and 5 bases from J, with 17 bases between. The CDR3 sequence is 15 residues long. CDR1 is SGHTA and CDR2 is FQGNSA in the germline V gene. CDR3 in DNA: TGTGCCAGCAGCTCCCGTGGCCTTGGGGGGGAGACCCAGTACTTC. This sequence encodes CASSSRGLGGETQYF.

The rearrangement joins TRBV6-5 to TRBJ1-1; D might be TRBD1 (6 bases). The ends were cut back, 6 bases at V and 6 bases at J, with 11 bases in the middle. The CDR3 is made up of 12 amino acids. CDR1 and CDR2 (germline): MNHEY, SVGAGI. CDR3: CASRQGISEAFF. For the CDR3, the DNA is TGTGCCAGCAGACAGGGAATCTCTGAAGCTTTCTTT.

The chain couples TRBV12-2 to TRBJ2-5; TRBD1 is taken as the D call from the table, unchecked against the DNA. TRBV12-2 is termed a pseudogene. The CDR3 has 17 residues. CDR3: CASRLGPPGDRRETQYF. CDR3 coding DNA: TGTGCAAGTCGCTTAGGACCCCCTGGGGACAGGAGAGAGACCCAGTACTTC.

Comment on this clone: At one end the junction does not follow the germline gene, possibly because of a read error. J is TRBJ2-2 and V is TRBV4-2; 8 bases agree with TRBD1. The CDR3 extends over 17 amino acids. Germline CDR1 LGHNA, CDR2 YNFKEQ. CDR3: CASSQTSGTGGHRGAVF. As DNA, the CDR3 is TGTGCCAGCAGCCAAACATCCGGGACAGGAGGCCACCGGGGAGCTGTTTTT.

The CDR3 is CASSVSGGAGEQFF. CDR3 DNA: TGTGCCAGCAGCGTCAGCGGGGGGGCCGGTGAGCAGTTCTTC. This chain joins TRBV9 and TRBJ2-1; 10 bases are shared with TRBD2. V lost 2 bases and J lost 9; bases outside the gene matches: 5. The CDR3 spans 14 residues. Germline loops: CDR1 SGDLS, CDR2 YYNGEE.

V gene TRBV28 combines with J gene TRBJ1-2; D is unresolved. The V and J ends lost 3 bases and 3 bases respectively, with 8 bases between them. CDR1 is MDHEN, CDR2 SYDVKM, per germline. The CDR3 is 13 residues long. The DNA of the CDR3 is TGTGCCAGCAGTTTTTCTTCTTACTATGGCTACACCTTC. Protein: CASSFSSYYGYTF.

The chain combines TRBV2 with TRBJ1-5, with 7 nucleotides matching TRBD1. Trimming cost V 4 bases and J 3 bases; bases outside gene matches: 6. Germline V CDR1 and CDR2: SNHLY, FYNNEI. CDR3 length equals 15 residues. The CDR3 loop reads CASSADRAANQPQHF. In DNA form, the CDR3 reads TGTGCCAGCAGTGCTGACAGGGCCGCCAATCAGCCCCAGCATTTT.

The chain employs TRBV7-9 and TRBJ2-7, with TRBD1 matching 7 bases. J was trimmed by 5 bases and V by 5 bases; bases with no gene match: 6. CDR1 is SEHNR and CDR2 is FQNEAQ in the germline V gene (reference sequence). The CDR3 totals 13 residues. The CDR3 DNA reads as TGTGCCAGCAGCATATCCGGGACAGACGAGCAGTACTTC. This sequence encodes CASSISGTDEQYF. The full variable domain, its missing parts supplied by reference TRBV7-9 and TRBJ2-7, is DTGVSQNPRHKITKRGQNVTFRCDPISEHNRLYWYRQTLGQGPEFLTYFQNEAQLEKSRLLSDRFSAERPKGSFSTLEIQRTEQGDSAMYLCASSISGTDEQYFGPGTRLTVT.

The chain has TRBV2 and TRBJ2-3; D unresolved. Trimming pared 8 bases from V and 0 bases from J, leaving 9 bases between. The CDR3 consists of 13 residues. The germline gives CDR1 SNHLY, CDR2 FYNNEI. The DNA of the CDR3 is TGTGCCAGCGGCGGTACTAGCACAGATACGCAGTATTTT. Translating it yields CASGGTSTDTQYF.

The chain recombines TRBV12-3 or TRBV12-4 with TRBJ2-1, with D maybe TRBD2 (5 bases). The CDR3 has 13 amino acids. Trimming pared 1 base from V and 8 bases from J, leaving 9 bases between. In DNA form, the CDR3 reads TGTGCCAGCAGTTTAGACTCGGACTATGAGCAGTTCTTC. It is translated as CASSLDSDYEQFF.

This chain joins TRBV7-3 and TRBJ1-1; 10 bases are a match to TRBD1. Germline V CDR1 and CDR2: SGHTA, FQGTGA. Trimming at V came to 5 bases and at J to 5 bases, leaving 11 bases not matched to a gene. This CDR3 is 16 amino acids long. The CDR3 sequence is CASSRDRGPVRTEAFF. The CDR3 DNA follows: TGTGCCAGCAGCCGGGACAGGGGCCCCGTGAGGACTGAAGCTTTCTTT.

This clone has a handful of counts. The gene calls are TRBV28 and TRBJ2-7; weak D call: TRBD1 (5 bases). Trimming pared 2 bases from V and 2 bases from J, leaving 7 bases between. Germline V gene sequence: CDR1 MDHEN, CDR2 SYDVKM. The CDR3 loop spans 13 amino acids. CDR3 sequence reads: CASSLQGPYEQYF. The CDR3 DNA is TGTGCCAGCAGTTTACAGGGTCCCTACGAGCAGTACTTC.

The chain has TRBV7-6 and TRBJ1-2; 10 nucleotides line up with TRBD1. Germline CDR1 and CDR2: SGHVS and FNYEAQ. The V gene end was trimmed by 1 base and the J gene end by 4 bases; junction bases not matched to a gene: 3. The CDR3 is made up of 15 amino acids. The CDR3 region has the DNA TGTGCCAGCAGCTTAGGGACAGGGGGTACCTATGGCTACACCTTC. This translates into CASSLGTGGTYGYTF. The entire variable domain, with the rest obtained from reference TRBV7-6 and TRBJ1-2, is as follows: GAGVSQSPRYKVTKRGQDVALRCDPISGHVSLYWYRQALGQGPEFLTYFNYEAQQDKSGLPNDRFSAERPEGSISTLTIQRTEQRDSAMYRCASSLGTGGTYGYTFGSGTRLTVV.

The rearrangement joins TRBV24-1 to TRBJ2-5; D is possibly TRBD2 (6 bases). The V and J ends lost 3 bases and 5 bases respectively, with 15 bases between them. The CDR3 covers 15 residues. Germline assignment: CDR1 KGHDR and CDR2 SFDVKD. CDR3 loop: CATSDPGLAGETQYF. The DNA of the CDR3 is TGTGCCACCAGTGATCCGGGCCTGGCGGGGGAGACCCAGTACTTC.